The present T cell receptor beta chain was sequenced within a study of Ad26.COV2.S vaccination and SARS-CoV-2 variants. Findings of the study overall: Total T cell responses may have been underestimated by the TCR breadth and depth analyses.

Treatment given: approximately 18 received Ad26.COV2.S at low or high dose, single or two shots; a few received placebo; per-sample allocation not given. Samples were taken on day 63 after the first vaccine or placebo injection. With respect to this clone: Antigen unknown.

This CDR3 contains 16 residues. V gave up 1 base and J gave up 4 bases; unmatched junction bases: 6. CDR1 LGHDT and CDR2 YNNKEL come from the germline V gene (reference sequence). The method was immunoSEQ multiplex PCR; TCRdb's version includes in-frame clones alone and lacks a portion of them. This sample yields roughly 350,000 clones, of which approximately 86% are seen a single time; around 11% belongs to the top ten. Material: peripheral blood, obtained in a trial of Ad26.COV2.S vaccine versus placebo. The clonotype comes from a person aged 18-60 years who received the Ad26.COV2.S COVID-19 vaccine or a placebo. The genes are TRBV3-1 (or the pseudogene TRBV3-2) and TRBJ2-1; 8 bases are a match to TRBD2. CDR3 sequence (DNA): TGTGCCAGCAGCCAAGCCCCGGGACTAGTTTACAATGAGCAGTTCTTC. Its translation: CASSQAPGLVYNEQFF.